The source of this T cell receptor beta chain is a study of CD4+ T cells in melanoma (dated by TCRdb to 2022 to 2024). About the investigation overall: Neoantigen-specific CD4+ T cells in human melanoma were what the study investigated. What the authors observed across the whole study: Neoantigen-specific CD4+ T cells in melanoma were reported to show diverse differentiation states. The report described a correlation between neoantigen-specific CD4+ T cells and the function of CD8+ T cells, macrophages and B cells.

Taken from cysteine to phenylalanine, the CDR3 has 15 residues. Left in the record is the CDR3 DNA by itself, 45 bases read in frame from the first base. The germline ends are 18 bases apart after V is trimmed by 10 bases and J by 2 bases. As encoded in the germline V gene, CDR1 is SGHNT while CDR2 is YENEEA. The donors were melanoma patients. Libraries came from the immunoSEQ multiplex PCR assay. The table comes from immuneACCESS by way of TCRdb, which keeps in-frame sequences with V and J called. Part of the clones is missing from these tables; in studies checked, under half for an unresolved V gene and the rest for unknown reasons. The table for this sample lists roughly 120,000 clones; about nine tenths of them were counted only once. Together, the top ten hold less than 4% of the sample. In the case of this clone: The antigen it binds to is not known. Base quality data are lacking; no much larger clone is found one base away.

The receptor comes from a human donor with melanoma. The sequence is built from TRBV11-3 and TRBJ1-3; TRBD1 could be the D gene, as 5 bases match. Sequencing input: peripheral blood. The CDR3 protein: CANRNRLFTGNTIYF. The sequenced DNA is TGTGCCAACAGGAACCGACTATTCACTGGAAACACCATATATTTT.